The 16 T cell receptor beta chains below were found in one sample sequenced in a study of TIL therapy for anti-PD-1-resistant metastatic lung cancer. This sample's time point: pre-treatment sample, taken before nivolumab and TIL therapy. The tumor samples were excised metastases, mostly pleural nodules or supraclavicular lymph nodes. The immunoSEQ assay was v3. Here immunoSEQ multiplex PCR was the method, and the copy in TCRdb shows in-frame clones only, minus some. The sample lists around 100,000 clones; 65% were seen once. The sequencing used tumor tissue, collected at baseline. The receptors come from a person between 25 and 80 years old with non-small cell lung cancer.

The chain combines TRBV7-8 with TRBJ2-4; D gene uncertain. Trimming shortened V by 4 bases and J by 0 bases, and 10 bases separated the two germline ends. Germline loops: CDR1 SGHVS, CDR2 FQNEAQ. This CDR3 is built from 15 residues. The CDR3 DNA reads TGTGCCAGCAGCTCCACAACATTAGCCAAAAACATTCAGTACTTC. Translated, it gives CASSSTTLAKNIQYF.

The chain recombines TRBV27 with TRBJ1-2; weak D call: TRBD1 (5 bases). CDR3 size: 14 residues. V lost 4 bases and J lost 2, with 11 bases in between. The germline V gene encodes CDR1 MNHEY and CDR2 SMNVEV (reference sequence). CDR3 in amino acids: CASSSQGRNYGYTF. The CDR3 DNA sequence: TGTGCCAGCAGTTCTCAGGGTCGGAACTATGGCTACACCTTC.

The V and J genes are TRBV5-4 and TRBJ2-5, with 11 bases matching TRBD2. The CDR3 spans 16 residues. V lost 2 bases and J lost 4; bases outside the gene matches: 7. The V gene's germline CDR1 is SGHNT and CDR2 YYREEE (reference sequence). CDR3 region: CASSFVSGGARETQYF. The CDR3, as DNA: TGTGCCAGCAGCTTCGTTAGCGGGGGGGCGAGAGAGACCCAGTACTTC.

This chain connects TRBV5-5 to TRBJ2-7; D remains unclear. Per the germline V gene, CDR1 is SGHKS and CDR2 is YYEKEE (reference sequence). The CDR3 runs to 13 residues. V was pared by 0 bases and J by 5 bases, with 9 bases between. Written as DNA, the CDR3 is TGTGCCAGCAGCTTGGACAGTCCCCACGAGCAGTACTTC. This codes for CASSLDSPHEQYF.

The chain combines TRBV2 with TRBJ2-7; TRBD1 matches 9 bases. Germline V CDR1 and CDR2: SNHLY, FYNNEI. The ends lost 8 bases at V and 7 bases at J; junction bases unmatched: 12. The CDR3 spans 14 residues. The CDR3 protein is CASSAGTGRWEQYF. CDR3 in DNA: TGTGCCAGCTCCGCCGGGACAGGGCGTTGGGAGCAGTACTTC.

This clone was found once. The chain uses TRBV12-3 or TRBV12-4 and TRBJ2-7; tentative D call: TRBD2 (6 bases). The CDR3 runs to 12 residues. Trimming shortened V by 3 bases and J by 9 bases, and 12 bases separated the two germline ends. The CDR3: CASSLARRGQYF. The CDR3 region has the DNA TGTGCCAGCAGTTTGGCTCGGCGGGGGCAGTACTTC.

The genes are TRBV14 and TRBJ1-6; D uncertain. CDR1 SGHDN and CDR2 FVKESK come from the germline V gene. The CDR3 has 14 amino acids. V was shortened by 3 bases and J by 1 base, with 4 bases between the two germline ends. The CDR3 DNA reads TGTGCCAGCAGCCACGGTTCCTATAATTCACCCCTCCACTTT. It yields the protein CASSHGSYNSPLHF.

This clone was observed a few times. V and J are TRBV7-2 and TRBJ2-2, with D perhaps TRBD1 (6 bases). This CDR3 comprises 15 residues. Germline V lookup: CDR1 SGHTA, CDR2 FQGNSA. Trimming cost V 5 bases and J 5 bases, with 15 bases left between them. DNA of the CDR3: TGTGCCAGCAGCCCCGTAAGCGGACAGACCGGGGAGCTGTTTTTT. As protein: CASSPVSGQTGELFF.

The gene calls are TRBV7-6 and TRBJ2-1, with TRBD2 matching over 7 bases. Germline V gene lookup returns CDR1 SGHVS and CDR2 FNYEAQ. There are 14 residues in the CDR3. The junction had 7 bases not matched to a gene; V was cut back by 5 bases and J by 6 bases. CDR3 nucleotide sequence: TGTGCCAGCAGCACCGGGCGCGGGGGCAATGAGCAGTTCTTC. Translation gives CASSTGRGGNEQFF.

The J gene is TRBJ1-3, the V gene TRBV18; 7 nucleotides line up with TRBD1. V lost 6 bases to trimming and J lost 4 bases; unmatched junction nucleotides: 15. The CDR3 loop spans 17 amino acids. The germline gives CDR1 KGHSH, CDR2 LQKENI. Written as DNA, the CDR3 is TGTGCCAGCTCGCTATTCACAGGGGATGGGTCCGGAAACACCATATATTTT. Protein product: CASSLFTGDGSGNTIYF.

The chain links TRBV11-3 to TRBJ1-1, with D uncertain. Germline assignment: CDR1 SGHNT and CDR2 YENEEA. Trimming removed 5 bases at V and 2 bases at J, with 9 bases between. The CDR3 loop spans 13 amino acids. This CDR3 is CASSIGLNTEAFF. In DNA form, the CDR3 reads TGTGCCAGCAGCATAGGACTCAACACTGAAGCTTTCTTT.

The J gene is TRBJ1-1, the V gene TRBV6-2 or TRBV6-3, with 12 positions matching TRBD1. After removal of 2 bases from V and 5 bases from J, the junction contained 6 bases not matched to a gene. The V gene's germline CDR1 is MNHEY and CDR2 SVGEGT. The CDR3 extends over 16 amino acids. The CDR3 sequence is CASSYIGTGGITEAFF. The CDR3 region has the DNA TGTGCCAGCAGTTACATCGGGACAGGGGGCATTACTGAAGCTTTCTTT.

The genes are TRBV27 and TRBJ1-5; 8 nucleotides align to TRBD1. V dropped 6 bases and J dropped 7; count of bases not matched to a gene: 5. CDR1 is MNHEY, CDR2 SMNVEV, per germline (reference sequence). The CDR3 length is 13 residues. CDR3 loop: CASSRGLWQPQHF. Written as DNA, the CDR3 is TGTGCCAGCAGCAGGGGGCTTTGGCAGCCCCAGCATTTT.

The CDR3 spells CASSPLHGGTGVPGELFF. The CDR3, as DNA: TGTGCCAGCTCACCACTGCACGGTGGGACAGGGGTCCCCGGGGAGCTGTTTTTT. The chain employs TRBV18 and TRBJ2-2, with TRBD1 matching 10 bases. Germline V lookup: CDR1 KGHSH, CDR2 LQKENI. The CDR3 is 18 residues long. J lost 6 bases, V lost 1 base, and 11 bases had no gene match.

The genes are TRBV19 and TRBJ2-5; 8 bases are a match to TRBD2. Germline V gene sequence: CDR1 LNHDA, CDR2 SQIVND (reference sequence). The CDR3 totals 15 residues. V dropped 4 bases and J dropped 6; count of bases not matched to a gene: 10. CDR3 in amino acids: CASSSQRGHPQTQYF. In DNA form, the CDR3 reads TGTGCCAGTAGTAGCCAGCGGGGGCACCCTCAGACCCAGTACTTC. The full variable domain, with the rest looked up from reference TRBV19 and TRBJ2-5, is DGGITQSPKYLFRKEGQNVTLSCEQNLNHDAMYWYRQDPGQGLRLIYYSQIVNDFQKGDIAEGYSVSREKKESFPLTVTSAQKNPTAFYLCASSSQRGHPQTQYFGPGTRLLVL.

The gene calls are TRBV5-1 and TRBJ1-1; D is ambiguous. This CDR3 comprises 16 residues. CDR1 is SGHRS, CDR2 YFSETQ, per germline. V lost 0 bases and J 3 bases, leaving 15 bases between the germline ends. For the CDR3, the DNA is TGCGCCAGCAGCTTGGATCAGTCGATTGGGGACACTGAAGCTTTCTTT. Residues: CASSLDQSIGDTEAFF.